What follows are 16 T cell receptor beta chains derived from one specimen sequenced in a study of blood T cell repertoires in COVID-19. The data were produced by immunoSEQ multiplex PCR, yet TCRdb's version contains in-frame clones alone and is incomplete. The sample holds roughly 200,000 clones, roughly 78% seen once. The sequencing input was peripheral blood. All receptors derive from a woman older than 75 with active or convalescent COVID-19.

This chain joins TRBV10-3 and TRBJ1-4; D ambiguous. Germline-derived CDR1 and CDR2 are ENHRY and SYGVKD. With 3 bases removed from V and 2 bases from J, the gap between germline ends came to 7 bases. CDR3 length equals 14 residues. The CDR3 sequence: CAISDGKTNEKLFF. The CDR3 DNA follows: TGTGCCATCAGTGACGGGAAGACTAATGAAAAACTGTTTTTT.

This clone showed up just once. The chain recombines TRBV5-4 with TRBJ2-3, with 11 nucleotides matching TRBD1. Germline V gene lookup returns CDR1 SGHNT and CDR2 YYREEE (reference sequence). There are 15 residues in the CDR3. Trimming at V came to 4 bases and at J to 6 bases, leaving 7 bases not matched to a gene. The DNA for the CDR3 is TGTGCCAGCAGCCTGCGGACAGGGGGCTTCGATACGCAGTATTTT. Amino acids: CASSLRTGGFDTQYF.

This chain connects TRBV20-1 to TRBJ1-5, with no clear D. The V end was cut by 3 bases, the J end by 5 bases, with 8 bases between. Germline CDR1 and CDR2: DFQATT and SNEGSKA (reference sequence). The CDR3 length is 12 residues. CDR3 sequence: CSASWEDQPQHF. The CDR3 coding sequence is TGCAGTGCTAGTTGGGAGGATCAGCCCCAGCATTTT.

This clone appeared a few times. This chain joins TRBV7-9 and TRBJ1-2; tentative D call: TRBD1 (5 bases). CDR3 length equals 14 residues. Germline V gene lookup returns CDR1 SEHNR and CDR2 FQNEAQ (reference sequence). V dropped 9 bases and J dropped 1 base, with 15 bases sitting between them. The CDR3 bases are TGTGCCAGTCACTCCGGGACTCTTAACTATGGCTACACCTTC. Translating gives CASHSGTLNYGYTF.

V gene TRBV7-3 combines with J gene TRBJ2-3, with D possibly matching TRBD2 (6 bases). The V gene lost 5 bases and the J gene lost 9 bases, with 15 bases spanning the gap. The CDR3 extends over 13 amino acids. Germline loops: CDR1 SGHTA, CDR2 FQGTGA. Here the CDR3 DNA reads TGTGCCAGCAGCGTCGGGACTCCTGGCACGCAGTATTTT. Amino acids: CASSVGTPGTQYF.

This rearrangement joins TRBV2 to TRBJ1-6; D unclear. CDR1 and CDR2 (germline): SNHLY, FYNNEI. The CDR3 is 13 amino acids. The ends were cut back, 2 bases at V and 7 bases at J, with 6 bases in the middle. CDR3 DNA sequence: TGTGCCAGCAGTGAAAACCTAAATTCACCCCTCCACTTT. Translated, it gives CASSENLNSPLHF. The full variable domain, with the rest looked up from reference TRBV2 and TRBJ1-6, is EPEVTQTPSHQVTQMGQEVILRCVPISNHLYFYWYRQILGQKVEFLVSFYNNEISEKSEIFDDQFSVERPDGSNFTLKIRSTKLEDSAMYFCASSENLNSPLHFGNGTRLTVT.

The CDR3 is CASSEAAASPYNSPLHF. CDR3 nucleotide sequence: TGTGCCAGCAGTGAAGCAGCGGCCAGTCCTTATAATTCACCCCTCCACTTT. V is TRBV6-1 and J is TRBJ1-6; D not resolved. The CDR3 is 17 amino acids. Germline assignment: CDR1 MNHNS and CDR2 SASEGT. V lost 0 bases and J 4 bases, leaving 13 bases between the germline ends.

CDR3 amino acids: CAVRSGLAGNGELFF. The CDR3 bases are TGTGCCGTACGGAGCGGGCTAGCGGGGAACGGGGAGCTGTTTTTT. This chain uses TRBV10-3 with TRBJ2-2; TRBD2 matches 9 bases. CDR1 and CDR2 (germline): ENHRY, SYGVKD. The CDR3 has 15 amino acids. V lost 11 bases to trimming and J lost 7 bases; unmatched junction nucleotides: 14.

V is TRBV11-1 and J is TRBJ1-1; D is undetermined. Per the germline V gene, CDR1 is SGHAT and CDR2 is FQDESV (reference sequence). The CDR3 has 14 residues. Trimming took 5 bases from V and 4 from J, leaving 14 bases between them. The CDR3 coding sequence is TGTGCCAGCAGCCGACCCGCCGCGGGCACTGAAGCTTTCTTT. Protein sequence: CASSRPAAGTEAFF.

The rearrangement links TRBV3-1 (or the pseudogene TRBV3-2) to TRBJ2-7, with 14 bases that match TRBD2. Per the germline V gene, CDR1 is LGHDT and CDR2 is YNNKEL (reference sequence). V shed 4 bases and J 3 bases; nucleotides not matched to a gene: 8. This CDR3 contains 17 residues. CDR3 bases: TGTGCCAGCAGCCCGGGACTAGCGGGGGCGGGAGGCTACGAGCAGTACTTC. This gives the protein CASSPGLAGAGGYEQYF.

V and J are TRBV19 and TRBJ2-3; 7 bases are shared with TRBD1. In germline, CDR1 is LNHDA, CDR2 SQIVND (reference sequence). This CDR3 is built from 16 residues. The V gene end was trimmed by 4 bases and the J gene end by 3 bases; junction bases not matched to a gene: 10. The CDR3 loop reads CASSNDRDARTDTQYF. DNA of the CDR3: TGTGCCAGTAGTAACGACAGGGATGCTCGGACAGATACGCAGTATTTT.

The chain has TRBV6-2 or TRBV6-3 and TRBJ1-1; D is undetermined. Per the germline V gene, CDR1 is MNHEY and CDR2 is SVGEGT. The ends were cut back, 0 bases at V and 11 bases at J, with 13 bases in the middle. The CDR3 runs to 13 residues. CDR3 DNA sequence: TGTGCCAGCAGTTACTCGGTTTTTCCGGAGGCTTTCTTT. Translation: CASSYSVFPEAFF.

This sequence joins TRBV29-1 and TRBJ2-1, with 8 bases lining up with TRBD2. CDR3 length equals 14 residues. V shed 3 bases and J 1 base; nucleotides not matched to a gene: 2. Germline V gene data show CDR1 as SQVTM and CDR2 as ANQGSEA. CDR3 protein: CSVDPGGSYNEQFF. CDR3 in DNA: TGCAGCGTTGACCCGGGGGGGTCCTACAATGAGCAGTTCTTC.

The chain recombines TRBV5-1 with TRBJ2-7; D is ambiguous. Trimming pared 4 bases from V and 2 bases from J, leaving 13 bases between. The germline V gene has CDR1 SGHRS and CDR2 YFSETQ. The length of the CDR3 is 14 residues. The CDR3 DNA follows: TGCGCCAGCAGCCCCGGCCAGGTCACCTACGAGCAGTACTTC. Translating gives CASSPGQVTYEQYF.

The chain carries TRBV2 and TRBJ2-7, with TRBD2 matching 13 bases. Germline lookup yields CDR1 SNHLY and CDR2 FYNNEI. V was pared by 6 bases and J by 8 bases, with 4 bases of the junction left unmatched. The CDR3 has 13 residues. CDR3 region: CASRTSGGIQQYF. In DNA form, the CDR3 reads TGTGCCAGCAGGACTAGCGGGGGGATTCAGCAGTACTTC. The entire variable domain, with the rest obtained from reference TRBV2 and TRBJ2-7, is as follows: EPEVTQTPSHQVTQMGQEVILRCVPISNHLYFYWYRQILGQKVEFLVSFYNNEISEKSEIFDDQFSVERPDGSNFTLKIRSTKLEDSAMYFCASRTSGGIQQYFGPGTRLTVT.

CDR3 coding DNA: TGTGCCAGCAGACAAGAAAACAGAGTTAATCAGCCCCAGCATTTT. This gives the protein CASRQENRVNQPQHF. The chain combines TRBV28 with TRBJ1-5; no clear D. The CDR3 is 15 residues long. Per the germline V gene, CDR1 is MDHEN and CDR2 is SYDVKM. V shed 6 bases and J shed 4 bases, with 16 bases lying between them.